The clone carrying this T cell receptor beta chain was seen a few times. The antigen is unknown. CDR3 size: 14 residues. Germline-derived CDR1 and CDR2 are SGHTA and FQGNSA. V lost 3 bases to trimming and J lost 4 bases, with 13 bases between them. PCR involved 60 Vbeta and 13 Jbeta primers. Libraries were prepared by immunoSEQ multiplex PCR; TCRdb keeps only in-frame clonotypes and omits some of them. The data show 99,000 or so clones, under 80% seen once. These data come from a study of cytomegalovirus exposure and HLA in healthy donors. Study-level results: Among TCR beta chains, those listed as cytomegalovirus-associated numbered fewer than 200.

The sequence derives from a woman between 35 and 50 years old in good health and CMV-seropositive. The chain couples TRBV7-2 to TRBJ2-7, with D possibly being TRBD1 (5 bases). The specimen was PBMCs. CDR3 nucleotides: TGTGCCAGCAGCTTCGCAGGGCCCGCATACGAGCAGTACTTC. It encodes CASSFAGPAYEQYF.